Each of the 6 T cell receptor beta chains below was sequenced from the same sample in a study of T cells in Graves' hyperthyroidism and ophthalmopathy. The CDR3 regions of TCR beta were amplified from RNA transcripts. The HTBI primer set served for first-round RT-PCR of the TCR CDR3. TCRdb processed the multiplex PCR reads anew with MiXCR; each CDR3 protein has one entry. Of 250,000 to 300,000 distinct CDR3 sequences in the sample, roughly 13% were seen once. The sample comprised blood. The source is a woman aged 40-49 years with Graves' hyperthyroidism.

This clonotype showed up many times. V gene TRBV24-1 combines with J gene TRBJ2-3; D remains unclear. The CDR3 runs 14 residues. With 5 bases removed from V and 0 bases from J, the gap between germline ends came to 8 bases. Germline loops: CDR1 KGHDR, CDR2 SFDVKD. DNA for the CDR3: TGTGCCACCAGTGTCCGAGCTAGCACAGATACGCAGTATTTT. Protein: CATSVRASTDTQYF.

This clonotype was seen more than once but under ten times. The rearrangement uses TRBV5-4 and TRBJ1-2; tentatively, D is TRBD1 (6 bases). Per germline, CDR1 SGHNT and CDR2 YYREEE (reference sequence). V was cut by 2 bases and J by 5 bases, with 16 bases left in between. There are 15 residues in the CDR3. CDR3 residues: CASSFGGRGPYGYTF. The CDR3 region has the DNA TGTGCCAGCAGCTTCGGAGGCAGGGGTCCGTATGGCTACACCTTC.

This clonotype was detected only a few times. V usage is TRBV30 and J usage is TRBJ2-3; no firm D call. The CDR3 loop spans 12 amino acids. CDR1 GTSNPN and CDR2 SVGIG come from the germline V gene (reference sequence). V lost 0 bases, J lost 2 bases, and 3 bases lay in between. Here the CDR3 reads CAWSVNTDTQYF. The CDR3 region has the DNA TGTGCCTGGAGTGTGAACACAGATACGCAGTATTTT.

In its sample, this clonotype was seen many times. The chain is built from TRBV10-3 and TRBJ2-7, with 11 bases lining up with TRBD2. The CDR3 consists of 12 residues. V was clipped by 8 bases and J by 4 bases; unmatched bases: 1. Looked up from germline, CDR1 is ENHRY and CDR2 is SYGVKD. CDR3 coding DNA: TGTGCCATCGGGACTAGCGGTTACGAGCAGTACTTC. This codes for CAIGTSGYEQYF.

In this sample, this clonotype turned up many times. The chain has TRBV3-1 and TRBJ2-5; D perhaps matches TRBD2 (5 bases). V gave up 0 bases and J gave up 3 bases, with 11 bases separating them. Germline V gives CDR1 LGHDT, CDR2 YNNKEL (reference sequence). This CDR3 has 15 residues. In DNA, the CDR3 is TGTGCCAGCAGCCAAGATAGGAGGCCGGAAGAGACCCAGTACTTC. It encodes CASSQDRRPEETQYF.

This clonotype was recorded many times. The chain employs TRBV12-3 or TRBV12-4 and TRBJ1-6; weak D call: TRBD1 (5 bases). This CDR3 spans 14 amino acids. Trimming cost V 2 bases and J 6 bases, with 8 bases left between them. The CDR3 protein is CASSLRQINSPLHF. In DNA form, the CDR3 reads TGTGCCAGCAGTTTACGACAGATTAATTCACCCCTCCACTTT.